This note documents a single T cell receptor (beta chain) sequence. Each CDR3 protein is one row after TCRdb ran MiXCR on the RT-PCR reads. This sample yields fewer than 800,000 distinct CDR3 sequences, of which roughly 14% are seen a single time; roughly 12% belongs to the top ten. The record originates from a study of response to subunit inactivated influenza vaccine. Germline V gives CDR1 LGHDT, CDR2 YNNKEL (reference sequence). The CDR3 runs 16 residues. The V segment lost 1 base and the J segment 3 bases; nucleotides outside the gene matches: 8. The receptor's source is a man aged 45-65 years who received an inactivated influenza vaccine. The chain links TRBV3-1 to TRBJ2-7; 8 nucleotides align to TRBD2. The source was PBMCs from blood, collected less than 13 days after vaccination. CDR3 sequence reads: CASSQVPGLGVYEQYF. In DNA form, the CDR3 reads TGTGCCAGCAGCCAAGTTCCGGGACTAGGAGTCTACGAGCAGTACTTC.